The present T cell receptor beta chain was sequenced within a study of response to subunit inactivated influenza vaccine. MiXCR, run by TCRdb on the RT-PCR reads, gives a single entry per CDR3 protein. In the table there are hundreds of thousands of distinct CDR3 sequences, less than 15% of which are singletons. V shed 6 bases and J shed 5 bases, with 13 bases lying between them. This CDR3 spans 13 amino acids. This chain uses TRBV12-3 or TRBV12-4 with TRBJ2-5; no clear D. The source is a man between 45 and 60 years old who received an inactivated influenza vaccine. Sequencing was performed on PBMCs from blood, taken 14 days before vaccination. The CDR3 nucleotides are TGTGCCAGCAGCTATGGCGGCGGTGAGACCCAGTACTTC. Translated: CASSYGGGETQYF.